The 18 T cell receptor beta chains below come from one sample, sequenced in a study of cytomegalovirus exposure and HLA in healthy donors. Use of 60 Vbeta and 13 Jbeta primers characterized the PCR. Clones were sequenced by immunoSEQ multiplex PCR, and TCRdb holds only the in-frame ones, with some missing. The sample lists 110,000 to 150,000 clones, around 85% seen once, with 8.8% in the top ten. The sample taken for sequencing was PBMCs. The receptors were gathered from a woman in her forties or fifties in good health and CMV-seropositive.

This clone appeared a few times. The V and J genes are TRBV13 and TRBJ2-4; D possibly corresponds to TRBD2 (6 bases). The CDR3 totals 16 residues. The ends were cut back, 0 bases at V and 4 bases at J, with 13 bases in the middle. Germline V gene lookup returns CDR1 PRHDT and CDR2 FYEKMQ (reference sequence). CDR3 DNA sequence: TGTGCCAGCAGCTTAGGCAGGCGGACTACTAAAAACATTCAGTACTTC. It translates to CASSLGRRTTKNIQYF.

The gene calls are TRBV11-2 and TRBJ2-1; no clear D gene. With 2 bases removed from V and 4 bases from J, the gap between germline ends came to 6 bases. The CDR3 has 13 residues. Germline CDR1 SGHAT, CDR2 FQNNGV. The CDR3 bases are TGTGCCAGCAGCTTACCGGTTTACAATGAGCAGTTCTTC. Encoded protein: CASSLPVYNEQFF. Full variable domain (remainder filled in from reference TRBV11-2 and TRBJ2-1): EAGVAQSPRYKIIEKRQSVAFWCNPISGHATLYWYQQILGQGPKLLIQFQNNGVVDDSQLPKDRFSAERLKGVDSTLKIQPAKLEDSAVYLCASSLPVYNEQFFGPGTRLTVL.

The chain has TRBV10-3 and TRBJ2-5; the match to TRBD2 covers 9 bases. This CDR3 spans 15 amino acids. Unmatched junction bases numbered 7, after V lost 6 bases and J lost 2 bases. Per germline, CDR1 ENHRY and CDR2 SYGVKD. The CDR3 coding sequence is TGTGCCATCAGGGTTAGCGGGGGCCCACAAGAGACCCAGTACTTC. Encoded protein: CAIRVSGGPQETQYF.

A note on this clone: Relative to the germline gene, one junction end is altered; a read error may explain this. This chain uses TRBV27 with TRBJ1-5, with 9 bases that match TRBD1. The germline CDR1 and CDR2 sequences are MNHEY and SMNVEV (reference sequence). This CDR3 is built from 15 residues. CDR3 sequence reads: CASSVSGTGNQPQHF. DNA for the CDR3: TGTGCCAGCAGTGTATCCGGGACAGGGAATCAGCCCCAGCATTTT.

The rearrangement uses TRBV29-1 and TRBJ2-3, with 7 bases aligning to TRBD1. Germline lookup yields CDR1 SQVTM and CDR2 ANQGSEA. This CDR3 comprises 16 residues. V lost 5 bases and J lost 0; bases outside the gene matches: 11. The CDR3 region is CSVTGVTGKSTDTQYF. CDR3 DNA: TGCAGCGTTACCGGGGTGACAGGGAAAAGCACAGATACGCAGTATTTT.

The genes are TRBV7-8 and TRBJ2-5; possible D gene TRBD1, 7 bases. This CDR3 comprises 15 residues. Trimming stripped 4 bases from V and 8 bases from J, with 20 bases between. Germline V gives CDR1 SGHVS, CDR2 FQNEAQ. The CDR3 DNA reads as TGTGCCAGCAGCTCCTTTGCGGGACAGAGAGAAACCCAGTACTTC. Translated: CASSSFAGQRETQYF.

The CDR3 DNA is TGTGCCACCAACAGGGGGATCGATGAGCAGTTCTTC. This gives the protein CATNRGIDEQFF. This sequence joins TRBV10-3 and TRBJ2-1; 8 nucleotides align to TRBD1. CDR1 and CDR2 (germline): ENHRY, SYGVKD. V shed 10 bases, J shed 8 bases, and the junction held 7 bases outside the gene matches. This CDR3 has 12 amino acids.

The chain has TRBV7-9 and TRBJ2-5, with a weak D call TRBD2 (6 bases). The germline CDR1 and CDR2 sequences are SEHNR and FQNEAQ (reference sequence). This CDR3 has 15 residues. V lost 6 bases and J 5 bases, leaving 19 bases between the germline ends. The CDR3 DNA sequence: TGTGCCAGCAGGTTAATGGGGGACTCCACTGAGACCCAGTACTTC. It translates to CASRLMGDSTETQYF.

The chain combines TRBV28 with TRBJ1-2; no clear D gene. From germline, CDR1 is MDHEN and CDR2 SYDVKM. Trimming removed 4 bases at V and 8 bases at J, with 8 bases between. The CDR3 is 11 amino acids. In DNA form, the CDR3 reads TGTGCCAGCAGTTACACGTTGGGCTACACCTTC. Residues: CASSYTLGYTF.

The V call is TRBV19, the J call TRBJ1-5, with a weak D call TRBD1 (5 bases). Trimming pared 5 bases from V and 0 bases from J, leaving 11 bases between. This CDR3 spans 15 amino acids. Germline V gene sequence: CDR1 LNHDA, CDR2 SQIVND (reference sequence). The CDR3 protein is CASSARQYSNQPQHF. The CDR3, as DNA: TGTGCCAGTAGTGCCCGACAGTATAGCAATCAGCCCCAGCATTTT.

Concerning this clone itself: Germline and junction disagree at one end, which may indicate a read error. This chain uses TRBV7-7 with TRBJ2-2; D unclear. The CDR3 consists of 14 residues. Germline V CDR1 and CDR2: SSHAT, FNYEAQ (reference sequence). Written as DNA, the CDR3 is TGTGCTAGCAGCTTAGGCCGGCTAGGCGGGGAGCTGTTTTTT. It codes for CASSLGRLGGELFF.

The J gene is TRBJ1-1, the V gene TRBV6-5; perhaps TRBD1 as D (6 bases). V gave up 6 bases and J gave up 5 bases, with 16 bases separating them. The germline CDR1 and CDR2 sequences are MNHEY and SVGAGI. The length of the CDR3 is 14 residues. The CDR3 loop reads CASSPRGVGTEAFF. As DNA, the CDR3 is TGTGCCAGCAGCCCCAGGGGAGTCGGAACTGAAGCTTTCTTT.

J is TRBJ2-7 and V is TRBV10-2, with TRBD1 matching 9 bases. Germline V gene lookup returns CDR1 WSHSY and CDR2 SAAADI. With 6 bases clipped from V and 2 bases from J, the junction kept 5 bases outside the gene matches. The CDR3 has 14 amino acids. DNA for the CDR3: TGCGCCAGCAGAACCGGGACAGGGACCTACGAGCAGTACTTC. Its translation is CASRTGTGTYEQYF.

This clone turned up a few times. The chain couples TRBV4-3 to TRBJ2-2; 7 bases are shared with TRBD2. The CDR3 consists of 17 residues. From germline, CDR1 is LGHNA and CDR2 YSLEER. The V and J ends lost 1 base and 2 bases, in that order; junction bases with no gene match: 7. The CDR3 DNA sequence: TGCGCCAGCAGCCAAGCGGACATAGCGGGCAACACCGGGGAGCTGTTTTTT. It specifies CASSQADIAGNTGELFF.

This clone has just one count. The J gene is TRBJ2-1, the V gene TRBV7-3; D uncertain. CDR1 SGHTA and CDR2 FQGTGA come from the germline V gene. The CDR3 runs to 16 residues. The V end lost 8 bases, the J end lost 0 bases, and 17 bases lay between the germline ends. This CDR3 reads CASAVTPGNSYNEQFF. For the CDR3, the DNA is TGTGCCAGCGCCGTCACCCCAGGTAACTCCTACAATGAGCAGTTCTTC.

This clone came up a few times. This rearrangement joins TRBV7-9 to TRBJ1-2; D is unresolved. The V end was cut by 1 base, the J end by 4 bases, with 13 bases between. Germline V CDR1 and CDR2: SEHNR, FQNEAQ (reference sequence). The CDR3 extends over 15 amino acids. CDR3 bases: TGTGCCAGCAGCTTAGGGAGCAGCCTAATCTATGGCTACACCTTC. Translated: CASSLGSSLIYGYTF.

The V gene is TRBV6-5, the J gene TRBJ2-7; 7 bases align to TRBD1. The CDR3 contains 14 residues. The V gene end was trimmed by 6 bases and the J gene end by 0 bases; junction bases not matched to a gene: 5. CDR1 and CDR2 from the germline V gene are MNHEY and SVGAGI. As DNA, the CDR3 is TGTGCCAGCAGAGAAGACAGGGTCTCCTACGAGCAGTACTTC. Protein: CASREDRVSYEQYF.

This rearrangement joins TRBV7-2 to TRBJ2-2; 9 bases line up with TRBD1. Trimming took 2 bases from V and 4 from J; bases not matched to a gene: 5. The CDR3 has 16 amino acids. CDR1 is SGHTA and CDR2 is FQGNSA in the germline V gene. The CDR3 coding sequence is TGTGCCAGCAGCTTATTTGCGGGACAGGGCACCGGGGAGCTGTTTTTT. It translates to CASSLFAGQGTGELFF.